These T cell receptor beta chains were read from a single sample in a study of cytomegalovirus exposure and HLA in healthy donors. The table came from immunoSEQ multiplex PCR; TCRdb's copy has only in-frame clones and leaves some out. This sample lists over 150,000 clones; its ten largest clones have 0.74%. The source material was PBMCs. The receptors stem from a boy between 10 and 17 years old in good health and CMV-seronegative. Each CDR3 is given with its conserved first and last residue. Each record gives: D gene, V gene, J gene, CDR3 protein, CDR3 DNA. The D gene is left open where the match is weak.

>-|TRBV29-1|TRBJ1-2
CSVDPTGGSGYTF
TGCAGCGTTGACCCGACAGGCGGGAGTGGCTACACCTTC
>TRBD1|TRBV19|TRBJ2-4
CASSIKGALSNIQYF
TGTGCCAGTAGTATAAAGGGGGCATTATCGAACATTCAGTACTTC
>-|TRBV29-1|TRBJ2-7
CSVWVQKSYEQYF
TGCAGCGTGTGGGTACAGAAATCCTACGAGCAGTACTTC
>-|TRBV27|TRBJ2-7
CASSLSVAPYEQYF
TGTGCCAGCAGTTTATCGGTAGCTCCCTACGAGCAGTACTTC
>-|TRBV4-1|TRBJ2-7
CASSQGNSGIYEQYF
TGCGCCAGCAGCCAAGGGAATTCGGGGATCTACGAGCAGTACTTC
>-|TRBV2|TRBJ1-3
CASSRSSGNTIYF
TGTGCCAGCAGTCGCAGCTCTGGAAACACCATATATTTT
>TRBD1|TRBV5-4|TRBJ2-7
CASSLDRGQTYEQYF
TGTGCCAGCAGCTTGGACAGGGGCCAAACCTACGAGCAGTACTTC
>TRBD1|TRBV10-3|TRBJ1-1
CAISEMGTGEAFF
TGTGCCATCAGTGAGATGGGGACAGGCGAAGCTTTCTTT
>TRBD2|TRBV11-2|TRBJ2-5
CASSLVLAGEETQYF
TGTGCCAGCAGCTTAGTACTAGCGGGGGAAGAGACCCAGTACTTC
>-|TRBV6-1|TRBJ1-5
CASSAPPGPSNQPQHF
TGTGCCAGCAGTGCCCCGCCAGGCCCTAGCAATCAGCCCCAGCATTTT
>-|TRBV14|TRBJ2-7
CASSQVSGIPTYEQYF
TGTGCCAGCAGCCAAGTTTCGGGGATCCCCACCTACGAGCAGTACTTC
>-|TRBV5-5|TRBJ2-3
CASSLATGNTDTQYF
TGTGCCAGCAGCTTGGCGACAGGTAACACAGATACGCAGTATTTT
>TRBD1|TRBV10-1|TRBJ2-2
CATHRGREPGELFF
TGCGCCACCCACAGGGGGCGCGAACCCGGGGAGCTGTTTTTT
>TRBD1|TRBV6-5|TRBJ2-2
CASSYSDRGLDGELFF
TGTGCCAGCAGCTACTCTGACAGGGGGCTTGACGGGGAGCTGTTTTTT
>-|TRBV6-4|TRBJ1-1
CASSDDGRAEAFF
TGTGCCAGCAGTGACGACGGGAGGGCTGAAGCTTTCTTT
>-|TRBV11-2|TRBJ2-3
CASSPGLLYTDTQYF
TGTGCCAGCAGCCCGGGACTCCTGTACACAGATACGCAGTATTTT
>-|TRBV27|TRBJ2-3
CASSFSSVTDTQYF
TGTGCCAGCAGTTTTTCCAGCGTCACAGATACGCAGTATTTT
>-|TRBV19|TRBJ1-1
CASSANRELNTEAFF
TGTGCCAGTAGCGCTAACAGGGAACTGAACACTGAAGCTTTCTTT
>-|TRBV7-2|TRBJ1-6
CASSLGWGGNSPLHF
TGTGCCAGCAGCTTAGGATGGGGGGGGAATTCACCCCTCCACTTT
>-|TRBV7-4|TRBJ2-5
CASSSETRAQYF
TGTGCCAGCAGCTCTGAGACCCGGGCCCAGTACTTC
>-|TRBV11-2|TRBJ1-5
CASSQDSLRNQPQHF
TGTGCCAGCAGCCAGGACAGTTTACGCAATCAGCCCCAGCATTTT
>-|TRBV30|TRBJ2-2
CAWSLYPLTGGELFF
TGTGCCTGGAGTCTTTACCCCCTTACTGGCGGGGAGCTGTTTTTT